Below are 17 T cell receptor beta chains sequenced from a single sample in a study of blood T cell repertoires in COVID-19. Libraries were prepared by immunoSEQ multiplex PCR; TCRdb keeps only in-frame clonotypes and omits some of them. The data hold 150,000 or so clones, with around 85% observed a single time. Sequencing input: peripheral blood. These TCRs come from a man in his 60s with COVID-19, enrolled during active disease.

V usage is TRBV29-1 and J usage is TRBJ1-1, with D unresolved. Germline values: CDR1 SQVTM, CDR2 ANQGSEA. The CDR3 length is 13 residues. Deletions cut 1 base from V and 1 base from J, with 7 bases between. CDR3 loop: CSVEVTGNTEAFF. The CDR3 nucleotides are TGCAGCGTTGAAGTTACGGGGAACACTGAAGCTTTCTTT. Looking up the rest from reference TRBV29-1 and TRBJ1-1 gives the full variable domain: SAVISQKPSRDICQRGTSLTIQCQVDSQVTMMFWYRQQPGQSLTLIATANQGSEATYESGFVIDKFPISRPNLTFSTLTVSNMSPEDSSIYLCSVEVTGNTEAFFGQGTRLTVV.

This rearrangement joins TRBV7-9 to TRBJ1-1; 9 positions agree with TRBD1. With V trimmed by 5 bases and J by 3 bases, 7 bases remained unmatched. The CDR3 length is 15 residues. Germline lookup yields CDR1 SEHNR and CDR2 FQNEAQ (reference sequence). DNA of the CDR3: TGTGCCAGCAGCGACCGGGACAGGGTTTACACTGAAGCTTTCTTT. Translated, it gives CASSDRDRVYTEAFF.

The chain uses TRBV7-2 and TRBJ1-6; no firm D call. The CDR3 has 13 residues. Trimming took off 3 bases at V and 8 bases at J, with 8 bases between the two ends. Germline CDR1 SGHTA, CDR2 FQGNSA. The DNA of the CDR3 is TGTGCCAGCAGCTTCGGGGATTATTCACCCCTCCACTTT. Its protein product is CASSFGDYSPLHF.

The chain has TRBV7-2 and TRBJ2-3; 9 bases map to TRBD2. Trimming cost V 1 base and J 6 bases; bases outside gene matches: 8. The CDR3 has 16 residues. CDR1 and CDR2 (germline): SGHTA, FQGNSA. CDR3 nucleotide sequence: TGTGCCAGCAGCTTAGATGGCGGGGGGGCCAGCGATACGCAGTATTTT. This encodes CASSLDGGGASDTQYF.

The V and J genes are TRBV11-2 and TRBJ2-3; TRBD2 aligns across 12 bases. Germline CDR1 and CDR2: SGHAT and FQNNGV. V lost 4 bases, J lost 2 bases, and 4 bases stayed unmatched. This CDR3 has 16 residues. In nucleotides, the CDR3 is TGTGCCAGCAGCTACCGACTAGCGGGAGCCACAGATACGCAGTATTTT. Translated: CASSYRLAGATDTQYF. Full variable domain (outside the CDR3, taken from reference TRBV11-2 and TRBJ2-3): EAGVAQSPRYKIIEKRQSVAFWCNPISGHATLYWYQQILGQGPKLLIQFQNNGVVDDSQLPKDRFSAERLKGVDSTLKIQPAKLEDSAVYLCASSYRLAGATDTQYFGPGTRLTVL.

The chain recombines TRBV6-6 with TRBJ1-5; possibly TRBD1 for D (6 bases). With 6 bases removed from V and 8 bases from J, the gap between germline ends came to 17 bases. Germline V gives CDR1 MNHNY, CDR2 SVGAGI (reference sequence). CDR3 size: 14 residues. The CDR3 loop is CASRKGQGGEPQHF. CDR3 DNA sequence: TGTGCCAGCAGGAAGGGTCAAGGGGGGGAGCCCCAGCATTTT.

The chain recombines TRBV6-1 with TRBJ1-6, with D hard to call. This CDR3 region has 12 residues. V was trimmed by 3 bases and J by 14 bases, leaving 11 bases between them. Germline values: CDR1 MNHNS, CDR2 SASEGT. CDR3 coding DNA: TGTGCCAGCAGTGAGGGCGGGAGGGCCCTCCACTTT. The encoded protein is CASSEGGRALHF.

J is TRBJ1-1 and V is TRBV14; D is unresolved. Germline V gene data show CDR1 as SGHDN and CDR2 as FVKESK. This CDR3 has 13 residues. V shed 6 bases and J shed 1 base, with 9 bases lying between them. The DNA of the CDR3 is TGTGCCAGCAGACGGCAGCGGAACACTGAAGCTTTCTTT. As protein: CASRRQRNTEAFF.

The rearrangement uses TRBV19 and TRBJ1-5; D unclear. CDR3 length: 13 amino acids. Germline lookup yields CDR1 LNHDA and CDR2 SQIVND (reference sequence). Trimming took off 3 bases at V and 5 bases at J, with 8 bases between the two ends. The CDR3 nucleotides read TGTGCCAGTAGTATCCAGAGGGATCAGCCCCAGCATTTT. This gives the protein CASSIQRDQPQHF.

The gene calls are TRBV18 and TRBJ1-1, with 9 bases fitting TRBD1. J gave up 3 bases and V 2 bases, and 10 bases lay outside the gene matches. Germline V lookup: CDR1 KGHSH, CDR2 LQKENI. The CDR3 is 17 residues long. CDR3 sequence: CASSPITNRGQDTEAFF. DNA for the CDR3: TGTGCCAGCTCACCAATTACGAACAGGGGGCAAGACACTGAAGCTTTCTTT.

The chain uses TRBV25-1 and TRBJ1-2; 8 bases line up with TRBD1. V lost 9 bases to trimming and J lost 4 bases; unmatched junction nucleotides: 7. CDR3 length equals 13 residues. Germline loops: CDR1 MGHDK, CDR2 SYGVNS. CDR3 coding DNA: TGTGCCAGTCGACAGGGGAATGCCTATGGCTACACCTTC. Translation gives CASRQGNAYGYTF.

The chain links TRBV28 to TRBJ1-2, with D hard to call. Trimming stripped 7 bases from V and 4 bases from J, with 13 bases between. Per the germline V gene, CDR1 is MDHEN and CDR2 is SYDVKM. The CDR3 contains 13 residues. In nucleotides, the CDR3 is TGTGCCAGCACCGAGACATCCTCCTATGGCTACACCTTC. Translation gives CASTETSSYGYTF.

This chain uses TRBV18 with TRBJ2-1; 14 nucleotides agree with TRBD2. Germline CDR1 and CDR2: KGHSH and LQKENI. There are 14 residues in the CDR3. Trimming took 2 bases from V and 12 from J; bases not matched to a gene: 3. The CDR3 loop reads CASSPGTSGSLQFF. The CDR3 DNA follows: TGTGCCAGCTCACCAGGGACTAGCGGGAGCTTGCAGTTCTTC.

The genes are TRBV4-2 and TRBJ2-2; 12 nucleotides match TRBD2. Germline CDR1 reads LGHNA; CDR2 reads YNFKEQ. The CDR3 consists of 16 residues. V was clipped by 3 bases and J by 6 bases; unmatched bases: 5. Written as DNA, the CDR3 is TGTGCCAGCAGCCAGCCGGGACTAGCGGGCTCCGGGGAGCTGTTTTTT. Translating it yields CASSQPGLAGSGELFF.

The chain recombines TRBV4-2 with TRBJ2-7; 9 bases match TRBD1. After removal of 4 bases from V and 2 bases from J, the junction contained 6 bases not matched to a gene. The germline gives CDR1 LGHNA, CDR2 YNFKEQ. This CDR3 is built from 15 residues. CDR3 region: CASSPPGQGTYEQYF. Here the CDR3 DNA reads TGTGCCAGCAGCCCGCCGGGACAGGGCACCTACGAGCAGTACTTC.

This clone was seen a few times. The CDR3 here is CASSTIGIGEEKLFF. CDR3 bases: TGTGCCAGTAGCACGATCGGGATCGGGGAGGAAAAACTGTTTTTT. V usage is TRBV19 and J usage is TRBJ1-4; D uncertain. From germline, CDR1 is LNHDA and CDR2 SQIVND (reference sequence). Trimming stripped 6 bases from V and 8 bases from J, with 19 bases between. The length of the CDR3 is 15 residues.

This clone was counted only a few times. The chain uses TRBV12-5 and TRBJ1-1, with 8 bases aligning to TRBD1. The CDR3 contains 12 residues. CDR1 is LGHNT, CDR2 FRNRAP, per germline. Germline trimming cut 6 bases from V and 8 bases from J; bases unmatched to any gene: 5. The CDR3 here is CASGSGTGEAFF. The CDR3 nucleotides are TGTGCTAGTGGATCCGGGACAGGCGAAGCTTTCTTT.